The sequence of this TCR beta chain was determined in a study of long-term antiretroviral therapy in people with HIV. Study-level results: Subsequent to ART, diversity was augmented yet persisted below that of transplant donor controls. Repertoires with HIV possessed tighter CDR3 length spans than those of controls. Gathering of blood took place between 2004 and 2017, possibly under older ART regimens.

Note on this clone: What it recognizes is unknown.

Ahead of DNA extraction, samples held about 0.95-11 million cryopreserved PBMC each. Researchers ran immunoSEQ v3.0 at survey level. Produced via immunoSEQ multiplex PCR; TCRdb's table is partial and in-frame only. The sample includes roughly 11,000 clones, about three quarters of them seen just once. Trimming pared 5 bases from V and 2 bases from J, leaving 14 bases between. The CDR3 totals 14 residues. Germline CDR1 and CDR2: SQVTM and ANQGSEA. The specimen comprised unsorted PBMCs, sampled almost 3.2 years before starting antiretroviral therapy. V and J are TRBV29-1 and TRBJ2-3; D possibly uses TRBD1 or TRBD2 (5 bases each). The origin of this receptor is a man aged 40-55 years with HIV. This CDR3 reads CSVPGRLLTDTQYF. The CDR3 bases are TGCAGCGTTCCGGGACGACTCCTCACAGATACGCAGTATTTT.